This T cell receptor beta chain stems from a study of control samples from healthy donors and cancer patients. Produced via immunoSEQ multiplex PCR; TCRdb's table is partial and in-frame only. The data contain more than 95,000 clones, under 90% of them singletons. The V gene's germline CDR1 is SGHRS and CDR2 YFSETQ. Trimming cost V 5 bases and J 4 bases, with 20 bases left between them. The CDR3 length is 16 residues. The chain couples TRBV5-1 to TRBJ2-3, with D maybe TRBD2 (7 bases). The sequenced sample was blood. The clonotype originates from a woman aged 50 to 60 in good health. CDR3 region: CASSFGTRGGADTQYF. For the CDR3, the DNA is TGCGCCAGCAGTTTTGGGACGCGAGGGGGGGCAGATACGCAGTATTTT.